This T cell receptor beta chain originates from a study of regulatory T cells in long-lasting Graves disease. Study in general: Over-5-year antithyroid drug use with positive TSH receptor antibodies defined persistent Graves' disease in the study.

Study conclusions and caveats: Newly diagnosed patients had higher TCR diversity than persistent Graves' patients did. Exclusively peripheral blood, rather than thyroid tissue, was studied.

Comments on this clonotype: Its matching antigen is unknown.

Libraries of TCR beta came from iRepertoire HTBI primers plus Arm-PCR of CDR3 regions. MiXCR, run by TCRdb on the multiplex PCR reads, gives a single entry per CDR3 protein. The sample carries approximately 400,000 distinct CDR3 sequences, 23% recorded once. J gave up 7 bases and V 6 bases, and 9 bases lay outside the gene matches. Germline lookup yields CDR1 SNHLY and CDR2 FYNNEI. The length of the CDR3 is 15 residues. The sample's time point: persistent/refractory GD, antithyroid drugs over 5 years with positive TRAb. The TCR library was made from RNA that had been extracted from PBMCs in TRIzol. This chain joins TRBV2 and TRBJ2-4, with TRBD2 matching 10 bases. The receptor's source is a female donor with Graves disease. Sequencing was performed on peripheral blood mononuclear cells (PBMCs), taken when the disease was refractory, from a patient treated with antithyroid drugs. CDR3 DNA: TGTGCCAGCAGCCAAGGAACTAGCGGGAAGAACATTCAGTACTTC. Translation gives CASSQGTSGKNIQYF.